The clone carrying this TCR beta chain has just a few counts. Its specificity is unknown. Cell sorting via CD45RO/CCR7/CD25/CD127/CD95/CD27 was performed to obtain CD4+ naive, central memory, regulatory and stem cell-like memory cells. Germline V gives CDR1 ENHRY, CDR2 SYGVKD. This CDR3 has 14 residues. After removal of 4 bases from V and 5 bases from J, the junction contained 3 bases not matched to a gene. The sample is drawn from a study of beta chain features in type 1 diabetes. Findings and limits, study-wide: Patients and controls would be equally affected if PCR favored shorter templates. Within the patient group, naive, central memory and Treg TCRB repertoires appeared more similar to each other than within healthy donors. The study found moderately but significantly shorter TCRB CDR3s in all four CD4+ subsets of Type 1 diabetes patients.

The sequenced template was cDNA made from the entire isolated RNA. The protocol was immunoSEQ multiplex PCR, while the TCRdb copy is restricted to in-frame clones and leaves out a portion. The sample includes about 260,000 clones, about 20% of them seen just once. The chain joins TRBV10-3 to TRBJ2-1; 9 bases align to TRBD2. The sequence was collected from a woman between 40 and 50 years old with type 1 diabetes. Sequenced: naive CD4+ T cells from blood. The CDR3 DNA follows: TGTGCCATCAGTGCGGCTAGCGGGGACAATGAGCAGTTCTTC. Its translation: CAISAASGDNEQFF.